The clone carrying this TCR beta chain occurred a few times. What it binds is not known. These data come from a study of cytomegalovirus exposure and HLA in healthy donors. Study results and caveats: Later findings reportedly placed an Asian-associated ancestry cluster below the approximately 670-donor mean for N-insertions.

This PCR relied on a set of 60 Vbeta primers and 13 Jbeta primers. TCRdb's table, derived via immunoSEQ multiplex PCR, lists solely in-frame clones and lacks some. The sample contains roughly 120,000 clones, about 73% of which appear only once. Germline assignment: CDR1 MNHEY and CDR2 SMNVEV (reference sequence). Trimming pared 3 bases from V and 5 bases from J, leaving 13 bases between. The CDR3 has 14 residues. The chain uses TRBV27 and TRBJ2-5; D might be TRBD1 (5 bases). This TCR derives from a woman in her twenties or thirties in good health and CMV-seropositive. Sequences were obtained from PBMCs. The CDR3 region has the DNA TGTGCCAGCAGTTTGGGCCAGGGTGGGGAGACCCAGTACTTC. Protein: CASSLGQGGETQYF.